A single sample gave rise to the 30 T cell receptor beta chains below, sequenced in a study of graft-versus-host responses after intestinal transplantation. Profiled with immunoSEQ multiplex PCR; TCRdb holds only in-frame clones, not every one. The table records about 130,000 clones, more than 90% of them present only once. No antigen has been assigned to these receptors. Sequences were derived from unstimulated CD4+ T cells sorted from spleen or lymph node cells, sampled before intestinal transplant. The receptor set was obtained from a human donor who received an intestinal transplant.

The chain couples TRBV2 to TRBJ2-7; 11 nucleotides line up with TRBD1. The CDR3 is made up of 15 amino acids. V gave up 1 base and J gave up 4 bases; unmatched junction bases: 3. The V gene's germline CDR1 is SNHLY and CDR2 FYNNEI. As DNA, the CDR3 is TGTGCCAGCAGTGAAGGGACAGGGGGCGTGTACGAGCAGTACTTC. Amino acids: CASSEGTGGVYEQYF.

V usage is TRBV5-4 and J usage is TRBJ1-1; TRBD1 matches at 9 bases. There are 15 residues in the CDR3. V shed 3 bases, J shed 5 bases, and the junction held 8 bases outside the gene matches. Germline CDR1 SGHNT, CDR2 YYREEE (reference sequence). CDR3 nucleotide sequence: TGTGCCAGCAGCTCCACAGGGGGCTCCTGGACTGAAGCTTTCTTT. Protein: CASSSTGGSWTEAFF. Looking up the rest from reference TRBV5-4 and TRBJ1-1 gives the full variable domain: ETGVTQSPTHLIKTRGQQVTLRCSSQSGHNTVSWYQQALGQGPQFIFQYYREEENGRGNFPPRFSGLQFPNYSSELNVNALELDDSALYLCASSSTGGSWTEAFFGQGTRLTVV.

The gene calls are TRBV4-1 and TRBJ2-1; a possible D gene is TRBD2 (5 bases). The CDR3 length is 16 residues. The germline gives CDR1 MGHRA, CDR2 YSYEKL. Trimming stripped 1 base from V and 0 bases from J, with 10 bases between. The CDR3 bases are TGCGCCAGCAGCCAAGTCGGGGAAAACTCCTACAATGAGCAGTTCTTC. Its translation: CASSQVGENSYNEQFF.

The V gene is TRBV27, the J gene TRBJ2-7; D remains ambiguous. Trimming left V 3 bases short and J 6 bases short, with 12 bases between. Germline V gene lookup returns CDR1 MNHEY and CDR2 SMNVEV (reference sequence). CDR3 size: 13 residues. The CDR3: CASSFMVSGEQYF. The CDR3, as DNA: TGTGCCAGCAGTTTCATGGTTTCGGGCGAGCAGTACTTC.

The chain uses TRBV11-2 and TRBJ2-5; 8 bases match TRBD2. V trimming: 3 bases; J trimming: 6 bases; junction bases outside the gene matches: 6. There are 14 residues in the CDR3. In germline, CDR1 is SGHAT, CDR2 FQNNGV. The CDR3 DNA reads TGTGCCAGCAGCTTGACGGGGGGGCCGCAGACCCAGTACTTC. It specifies CASSLTGGPQTQYF.

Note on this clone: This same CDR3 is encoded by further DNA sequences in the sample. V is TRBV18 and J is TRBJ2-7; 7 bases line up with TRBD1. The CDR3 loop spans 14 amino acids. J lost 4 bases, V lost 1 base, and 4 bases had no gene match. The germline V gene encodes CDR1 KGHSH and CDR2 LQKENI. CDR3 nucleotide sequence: TGTGCCAGCTCACCACGGACAGGCGGGTACGAGCAGTACTTC. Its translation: CASSPRTGGYEQYF.

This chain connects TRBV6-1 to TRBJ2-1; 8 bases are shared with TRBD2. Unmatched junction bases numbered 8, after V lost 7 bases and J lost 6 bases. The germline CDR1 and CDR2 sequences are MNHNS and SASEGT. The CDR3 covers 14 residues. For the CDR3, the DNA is TGTGCCAGCATAATGGCTAGCGGGTTCAATGAGCAGTTCTTC. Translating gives CASIMASGFNEQFF.

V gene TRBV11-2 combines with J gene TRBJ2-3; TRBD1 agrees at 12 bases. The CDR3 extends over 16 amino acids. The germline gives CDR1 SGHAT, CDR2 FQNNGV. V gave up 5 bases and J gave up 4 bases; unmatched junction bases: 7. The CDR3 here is CASSRRGQGAADTQYF. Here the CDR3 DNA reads TGTGCCAGCAGCAGGAGGGGACAGGGGGCGGCAGATACGCAGTATTTT.

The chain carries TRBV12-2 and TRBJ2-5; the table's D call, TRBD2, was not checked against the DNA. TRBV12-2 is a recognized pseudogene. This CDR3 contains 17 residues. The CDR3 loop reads CASRLLVAGKTTGTQYF. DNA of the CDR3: TGTGCAAGTCGCTTATTGGTTGCGGGGAAAACAACGGGGACCCAGTACTTC.

CDR3 sequence reads: CASRGGSGYTSGKLFF. The CDR3 DNA follows: TGTGCCAGCAGAGGTGGGTCAGGATATACAAGTGGAAAACTGTTTTTT. The genes are TRBV25-1 and TRBJ1-4; D is unclear. CDR1 and CDR2 from the germline V gene are MGHDK and SYGVNS. CDR3 length equals 16 residues. V lost 6 bases, J lost 10 bases, and 24 bases lay in between.

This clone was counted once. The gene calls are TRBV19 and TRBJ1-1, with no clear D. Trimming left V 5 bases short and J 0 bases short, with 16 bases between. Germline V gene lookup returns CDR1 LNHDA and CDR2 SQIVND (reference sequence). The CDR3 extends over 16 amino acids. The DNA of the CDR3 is TGTGCCAGTAGTGGCCTCCAGCGCGTCATGAACACTGAAGCTTTCTTT. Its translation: CASSGLQRVMNTEAFF.

CDR3 in amino acids: CASGSGHLRGTEAFF. For the CDR3, the DNA is TGTGCCAGCGGGTCCGGGCATTTACGGGGCACTGAAGCTTTCTTT. The chain links TRBV2 to TRBJ1-1; D gene ambiguous. Germline assignment: CDR1 SNHLY and CDR2 FYNNEI. Trimming removed 8 bases from V and 4 bases from J, with 20 bases in between. The CDR3 extends over 15 amino acids.

The CDR3 DNA is TGTGCCAGCAGTGCCCCGCCCTTTACCGAAGCTTTCTTT. Translating it yields CASSAPPFTEAFF. V is TRBV7-2 and J is TRBJ1-1; D ambiguous. Germline assignment: CDR1 SGHTA and CDR2 FQGNSA. V was clipped by 6 bases and J by 8 bases, with 16 bases between them. The CDR3 is made up of 13 amino acids.

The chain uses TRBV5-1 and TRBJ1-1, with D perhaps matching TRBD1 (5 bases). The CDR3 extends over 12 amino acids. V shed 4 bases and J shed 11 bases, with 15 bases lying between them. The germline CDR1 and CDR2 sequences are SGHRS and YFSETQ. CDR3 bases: TGCGCCAGCAGCGGGGGATCCGGGGGGGCTTTCTTT. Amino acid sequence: CASSGGSGGAFF.

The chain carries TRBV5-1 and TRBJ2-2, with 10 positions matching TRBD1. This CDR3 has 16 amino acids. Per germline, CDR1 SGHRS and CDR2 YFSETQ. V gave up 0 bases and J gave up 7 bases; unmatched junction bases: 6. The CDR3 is CASSLGWTGGVGELFF. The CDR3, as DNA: TGCGCCAGCAGCTTGGGCTGGACAGGGGGAGTCGGGGAGCTGTTTTTT.

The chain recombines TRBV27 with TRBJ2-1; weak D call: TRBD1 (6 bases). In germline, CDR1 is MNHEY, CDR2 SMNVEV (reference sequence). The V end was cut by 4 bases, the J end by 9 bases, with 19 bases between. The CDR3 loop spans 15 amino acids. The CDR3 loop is CASSSTEGVDSEQFF. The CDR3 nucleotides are TGTGCCAGCAGTTCGACAGAGGGGGTTGATAGTGAGCAGTTCTTC.

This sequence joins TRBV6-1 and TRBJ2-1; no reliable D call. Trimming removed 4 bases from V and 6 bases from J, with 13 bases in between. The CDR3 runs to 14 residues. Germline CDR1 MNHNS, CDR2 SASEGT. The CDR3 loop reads CASSAPPRVNEQFF. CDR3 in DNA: TGTGCCAGCAGTGCTCCGCCCCGGGTCAATGAGCAGTTCTTC.

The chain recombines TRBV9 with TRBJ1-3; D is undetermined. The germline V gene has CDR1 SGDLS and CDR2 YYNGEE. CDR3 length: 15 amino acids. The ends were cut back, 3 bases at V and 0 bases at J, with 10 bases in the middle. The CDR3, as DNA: TGTGCCAGCAGCGCCTCGGTCGACTCTGGAAACACCATATATTTT. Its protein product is CASSASVDSGNTIYF.

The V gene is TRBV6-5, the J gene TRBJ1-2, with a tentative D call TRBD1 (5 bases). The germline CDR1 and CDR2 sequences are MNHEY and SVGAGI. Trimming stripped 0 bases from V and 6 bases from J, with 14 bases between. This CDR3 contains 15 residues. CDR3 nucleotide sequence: TGTGCCAGCAGTTACTCGGCCCCAGGGCGTAATGGCTACACCTTC. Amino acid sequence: CASSYSAPGRNGYTF.

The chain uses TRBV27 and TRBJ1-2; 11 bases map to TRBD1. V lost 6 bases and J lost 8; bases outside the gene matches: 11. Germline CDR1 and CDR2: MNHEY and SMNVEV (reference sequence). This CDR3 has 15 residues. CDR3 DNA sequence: TGTGCCAGCAGATCGGGGACAGGGGGATCCGAGGGCTACACCTTC. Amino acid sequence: CASRSGTGGSEGYTF.

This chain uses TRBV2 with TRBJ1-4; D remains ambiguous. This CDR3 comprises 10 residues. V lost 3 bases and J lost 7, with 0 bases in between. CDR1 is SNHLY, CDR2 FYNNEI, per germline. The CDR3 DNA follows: TGTGCCAGCAGTGATGAAAAACTGTTTTTT. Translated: CASSDEKLFF.

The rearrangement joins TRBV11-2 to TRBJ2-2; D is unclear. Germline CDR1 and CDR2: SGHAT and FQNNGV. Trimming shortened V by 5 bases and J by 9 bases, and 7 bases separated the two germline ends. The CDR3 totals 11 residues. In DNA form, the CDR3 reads TGTGCCAGCAGCCCGAGACGGGAGCTGTTTTTT. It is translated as CASSPRRELFF. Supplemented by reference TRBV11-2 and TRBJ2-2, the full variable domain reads EAGVAQSPRYKIIEKRQSVAFWCNPISGHATLYWYQQILGQGPKLLIQFQNNGVVDDSQLPKDRFSAERLKGVDSTLKIQPAKLEDSAVYLCASSPRRELFFGEGSRLTVL.

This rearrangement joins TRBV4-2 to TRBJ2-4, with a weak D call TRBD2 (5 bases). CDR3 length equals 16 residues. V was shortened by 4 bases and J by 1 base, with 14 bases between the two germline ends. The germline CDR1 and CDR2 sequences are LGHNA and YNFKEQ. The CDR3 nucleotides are TGTGCCAGCAGCCTCCCAACGGGCGGGGCCAAAAACATTCAGTACTTC. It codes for CASSLPTGGAKNIQYF.

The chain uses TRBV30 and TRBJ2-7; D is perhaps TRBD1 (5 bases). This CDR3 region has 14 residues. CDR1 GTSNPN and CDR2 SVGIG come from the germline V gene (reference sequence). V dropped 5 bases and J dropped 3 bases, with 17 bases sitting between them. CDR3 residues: CAWEQRVQGYEQYF. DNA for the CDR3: TGTGCCTGGGAACAGCGAGTGCAGGGCTACGAGCAGTACTTC.

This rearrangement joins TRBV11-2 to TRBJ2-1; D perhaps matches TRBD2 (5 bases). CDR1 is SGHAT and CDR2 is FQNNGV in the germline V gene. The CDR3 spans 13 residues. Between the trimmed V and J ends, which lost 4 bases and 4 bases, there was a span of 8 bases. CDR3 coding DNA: TGTGCCAGCAGCTCCGGGGTTTACAATGAGCAGTTCTTC. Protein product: CASSSGVYNEQFF.

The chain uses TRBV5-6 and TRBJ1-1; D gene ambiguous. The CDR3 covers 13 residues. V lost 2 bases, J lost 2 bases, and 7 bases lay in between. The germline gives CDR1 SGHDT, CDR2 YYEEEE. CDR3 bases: TGTGCCAGCAGCTTAACCCCCAACACTGAAGCTTTCTTT. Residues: CASSLTPNTEAFF.

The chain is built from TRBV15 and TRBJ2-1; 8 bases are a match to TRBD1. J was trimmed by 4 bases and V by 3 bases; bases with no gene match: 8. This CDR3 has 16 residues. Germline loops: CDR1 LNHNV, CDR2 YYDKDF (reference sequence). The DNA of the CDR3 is TGTGCCACCAGCAGGGCCCAGGGGGCGCGATACAATGAGCAGTTCTTC. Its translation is CATSRAQGARYNEQFF.

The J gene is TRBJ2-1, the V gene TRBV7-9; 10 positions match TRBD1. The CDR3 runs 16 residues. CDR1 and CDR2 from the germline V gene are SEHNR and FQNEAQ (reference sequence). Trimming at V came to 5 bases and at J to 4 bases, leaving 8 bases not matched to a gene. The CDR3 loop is CASSNLGTGVYNEQFF. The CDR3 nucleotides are TGTGCCAGCAGCAACCTTGGGACAGGGGTTTACAATGAGCAGTTCTTC.

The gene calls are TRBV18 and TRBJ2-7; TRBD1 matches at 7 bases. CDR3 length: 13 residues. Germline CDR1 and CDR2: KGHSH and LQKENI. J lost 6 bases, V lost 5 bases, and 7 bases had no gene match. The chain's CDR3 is CASSVRDRSEQYF. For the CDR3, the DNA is TGTGCCAGCTCAGTCCGGGACAGAAGCGAGCAGTACTTC.

CDR3 sequence: CASSPRTFDGYTF. CDR3 DNA sequence: TGCGCCAGCAGCCCCCGCACGTTCGATGGCTACACCTTC. The J gene is TRBJ1-2, the V gene TRBV10-1; no clear D. CDR1 and CDR2 from the germline V gene are WNHNN and SYGVQD (reference sequence). V was clipped by 6 bases and J by 6 bases, with 14 bases between them. The CDR3 sequence is 13 residues long.